Each of the 10 T cell receptor beta chains below was sequenced from the same sample in a study of shared clonotypes between healthy human individuals. Libraries were prepared by immunoSEQ multiplex PCR; TCRdb keeps only in-frame clonotypes and omits some of them. The data hold roughly 410,000 clones, with just over 95% observed a single time. The specimen sequenced was memory CD8+ T cells sorted from blood. The subset here: CD45RO+ cells pooled with CCR7-negative TemRA cells. The source of these receptors is a man aged 25 to 40 in good health.

V is TRBV4-2 and J is TRBJ2-3; D gene uncertain. Per germline, CDR1 LGHNA and CDR2 YNFKEQ. There are 16 residues in the CDR3. V was clipped by 0 bases and J by 5 bases, with 15 bases between them. The CDR3 DNA is TGTGCCAGCAGCCAAGATCGGGTCCAGGCCGGAGATACGCAGTATTTT. Translated, it gives CASSQDRVQAGDTQYF.

V usage is TRBV7-2 and J usage is TRBJ2-3, with 7 bases matching TRBD2. CDR1 is SGHTA and CDR2 is FQGNSA in the germline V gene. Losses at the gene ends were 4 bases for V and 0 bases for J; bases not matched to a gene: 4. This CDR3 contains 15 residues. The CDR3 region is CASSSLAVSTDTQYF. For the CDR3, the DNA is TGTGCCAGCAGCTCCCTAGCGGTTAGCACAGATACGCAGTATTTT.

V and J are TRBV7-3 and TRBJ2-2; maybe TRBD1 (6 bases). With 5 bases removed from V and 1 base from J, the gap between germline ends came to 8 bases. This CDR3 has 14 amino acids. Germline lookup yields CDR1 SGHTA and CDR2 FQGTGA. The CDR3 DNA reads TGTGCCAGCAGCGTGGACAGGAACACCGGGGAGCTGTTTTTT. Its protein product is CASSVDRNTGELFF.

This clone appeared once. The rearrangement links TRBV4-1 to TRBJ1-4; tentative D call: TRBD1 (5 bases). In germline, CDR1 is MGHRA, CDR2 YSYEKL. Between the trimmed V and J ends, which lost 0 bases and 0 bases, there was a span of 11 bases. This CDR3 has 17 residues. CDR3 sequence reads: CASSQDGGSATNEKLFF. The CDR3, as DNA: TGCGCCAGCAGCCAAGATGGGGGATCTGCAACTAATGAAAAACTGTTTTTT.

This clone was counted a single time. CDR3 coding DNA: TGCGCCAGCAGCTTGGGAAAAGGGAATCCCTACGAGCAGTACTTC. It is translated as CASSLGKGNPYEQYF. The V and J genes are TRBV5-1 and TRBJ2-7, with D hard to call. The CDR3 spans 15 residues. Between the trimmed V and J ends, which lost 0 bases and 2 bases, there was a span of 12 bases. The V gene's germline CDR1 is SGHRS and CDR2 YFSETQ.

The chain joins TRBV19 to TRBJ1-5; no firm D call. Trimming left V 5 bases short and J 4 bases short, with 12 bases between. Germline assignment: CDR1 LNHDA and CDR2 SQIVND (reference sequence). The CDR3 length is 14 residues. The CDR3 protein is CASSPGGVNQPQHF. CDR3 DNA: TGTGCCAGTAGTCCTGGCGGGGTTAATCAGCCCCAGCATTTT.

This chain uses TRBV7-3 with TRBJ1-2; TRBD1 might be the D (5 bases). Germline-derived CDR1 and CDR2 are SGHTA and FQGTGA. V was shortened by 5 bases and J by 6 bases, with 25 bases between the two germline ends. CDR3 length: 17 amino acids. The chain's CDR3 is CASSLRGETLWRDGYTF. CDR3 sequence (DNA): TGTGCCAGCAGCCTCAGAGGGGAAACCTTATGGCGGGATGGCTACACCTTC.

This chain uses TRBV5-1 with TRBJ2-1, with D possibly matching TRBD2 (5 bases). Germline V gene lookup returns CDR1 SGHRS and CDR2 YFSETQ. V lost 4 bases and J lost 2, with 16 bases in between. This CDR3 region has 16 residues. CDR3 DNA sequence: TGCGCCAGCAGCCGGCACGTTAGCGTTACCTACAATGAGCAGTTCTTC. This sequence encodes CASSRHVSVTYNEQFF.

The rearrangement links TRBV10-2 to TRBJ2-7; 12 bases are a match to TRBD2. The CDR3 length is 16 residues. Germline lookup yields CDR1 WSHSY and CDR2 SAAADI. Trimming took 6 bases from V and 6 from J; bases not matched to a gene: 12. The CDR3, as DNA: TGCGCCAGCAGCCGACTAGCGGGAGACGGGTCCGGCGAGCAGTACTTC. It codes for CASSRLAGDGSGEQYF.

The chain links TRBV2 to TRBJ2-5, with D hard to call. The CDR3 spans 13 residues. Germline V gene data show CDR1 as SNHLY and CDR2 as FYNNEI. The V gene lost 2 bases and the J gene lost 4 bases, with 8 bases spanning the gap. Here the CDR3 DNA reads TGTGCCAGCAGTGAACCCAATGGAGAGACCCAGTACTTC. Its translation: CASSEPNGETQYF.